The rows below give T cell receptor beta chains drawn from one sample of a study of Ad26.COV2.S vaccination and SARS-CoV-2 variants. TCRdb's copy holds only in-frame clones and misses some; the assay was immunoSEQ multiplex PCR. The sample contains hundreds of thousands of clones, about 89% of which appear only once. The source material was peripheral blood, sampled in a trial of Ad26.COV2.S vaccine versus placebo. The receptors derive from a person between 18 and 59 years old who received the Ad26.COV2.S COVID-19 vaccine or a placebo. The CDR3 runs from the conserved cysteine through the conserved F or W. D genes are given only for firm matches. For some rows the clone size is stated as once, few or many, or as a class when expanded; others skip it.

size	V	J	D	DNA	CDR3
NA	TRBV20-1	TRBJ2-2	TRBD1	TGCAGTGCTAGTGGACAGGGGAGTTACACCGGGGAGCTGTTTTTT	CSASGQGSYTGELFF
NA	TRBV27	TRBJ1-6	NA	TGTGCCAGCAGTTTGGTGCGGGTTGCCTCACCCCTCCACTTT	CASSLVRVASPLHF
NA	TRBV19	TRBJ1-3	NA	TGTGCCAGTAGTATTTCGGGTCCTGGAAACACCATATATTTT	CASSISGPGNTIYF
NA	TRBV1	TRBJ2-3	NA	TGCACCAGCAGCCGGGACTATGATACGCAGTATTTT	CTSSRDYDTQYF
NA	TRBV5-1	TRBJ2-7	NA	TGCGCCAGCAGCTTCCCTAGCTCGTATAACGAGCAGTACTTC	CASSFPSSYNEQYF
once	TRBV7-9	TRBJ2-2	NA	TGTGCCAGCAGCTTACCGGGGGGCGCGAGCATGACCGGGGAGCTGTTTTTT	CASSLPGGASMTGELFF
once	TRBV27	TRBJ2-7	TRBD1	TGTGCCAGCAGTCCCGGGACAGGGGGCTACGAGCAGTACTTC	CASSPGTGGYEQYF
NA	TRBV24-1	TRBJ2-5	NA	TGTGCCACCAGTGAGGAGGGCTGGGAGACCCAGTACTTC	CATSEEGWETQYF
NA	TRBV7-9	TRBJ1-1	NA	TGTGCCAGCAGGGGGCAGGCCAAAGCTTTCTTT	CASRGQAKAFF
NA	TRBV24-1	TRBJ1-5	NA	TGTGCCACCAGGATGAACCGGGACGGTCCTAATCAGCCCCAGCATTTT	CATRMNRDGPNQPQHF
NA	TRBV30	TRBJ1-5	NA	TGTGCCTGGAGTTGGGACCCAAATCAGCCCCAGCATTTT	CAWSWDPNQPQHF
NA	TRBV5-3	TRBJ2-7	TRBD2	TGTGCCAGAAGCTTACCGGGACTAGCGGGGAGCGCCAACGAGCAGTACTTC	CARSLPGLAGSANEQYF
NA	TRBV18	TRBJ1-2	NA	TGTGCCAGCTCAGAAGACAGATCCTTGGGCTACACCTTC	CASSEDRSLGYTF
NA	TRBV3-1/TRBV3-2	TRBJ1-4	NA	TGTGCCAGCAGCCACTCACCGATCAATGAAAAACTGTTTTTT	CASSHSPINEKLFF
NA	TRBV25-1	TRBJ2-1	NA	TGTGCCAGCAGTGGGGGGTCGGGGTCGAGCTCCTACAATGAGCAGTTCTTC	CASSGGSGSSSYNEQFF
NA	TRBV3-1/TRBV3-2	TRBJ2-6	TRBD1	TGTGCCAGCAGCCAGGGACAGGGGGCAGGAGGGGCCAACGTCCTGACTTTC	CASSQGQGAGGANVLTF
NA	TRBV7-2	TRBJ1-1	NA	TGTGCCAGCACCCAAGGCGGGGGTCGAACTGAAGCTTTCTTT	CASTQGGGRTEAFF
NA	TRBV9	TRBJ2-7	TRBD1	TGTGCCAGCAGCCTTACAGGGGGCCGATACGAGCAGTACTTC	CASSLTGGRYEQYF
NA	TRBV9	TRBJ2-7	TRBD2	TGTGCCAGCAGCCTCTGGGGGGGCTCCTACGAGCAGTACTTC	CASSLWGGSYEQYF
NA	TRBV6-6	TRBJ2-2	TRBD2	TGTGCCAGCAGTTACTTGGCGGGGGACACCGGGGAGCTGTTTTTT	CASSYLAGDTGELFF
NA	TRBV10-3	TRBJ1-5	NA	TGTGCCATCAGTGAGGACGGAGTGGGCGATCAGCCCCAGCATTTT	CAISEDGVGDQPQHF
NA	TRBV11-2	TRBJ2-7	NA	TGTGCCAGCAGCTTAGAGGTAGGGGCGGACTACGAGCAGTACTTC	CASSLEVGADYEQYF
NA	TRBV6-5	TRBJ2-7	TRBD1	TGTGCCGCAACGCGGGACAGGGTCTACGAGCAGTACTTC	CAATRDRVYEQYF
NA	TRBV30	TRBJ1-2	TRBD1	TGTGCCTGGAGTGTCGTAGGGACAGCCCACGGTGGCTACACCTTC	CAWSVVGTAHGGYTF
NA	TRBV14	TRBJ2-4	TRBD1	TGTGCCAGCAGCCAAGACCCGGGACAGGGTACCAAAAACATTCAGTACTTC	CASSQDPGQGTKNIQYF
NA	TRBV7-9	TRBJ2-3	NA	TGTGCCAGCAGCTCGCTACAGGGAGATACGCAGTATTTT	CASSSLQGDTQYF
NA	TRBV6-6	TRBJ1-6	NA	TGTGCCAGCAGGGACTCCAGGAGCTCCTATAATTCACCCCTCCACTTT	CASRDSRSSYNSPLHF
NA	TRBV5-1	TRBJ2-2	NA	TGCGCCAGCAGCTTGGCCCCCCCCACCGGGGAGCTGTTTTTT	CASSLAPPTGELFF
NA	TRBV30	TRBJ2-3	NA	TGTGCCTGGAGTGGACTAGGGGCGCGGAAGTATTTT	CAWSGLGARKYF
NA	TRBV19	TRBJ1-2	NA	TGTGCCAGTACCAACAGGGAAGGCGGCTACACCTTC	CASTNREGGYTF
NA	TRBV29-1	TRBJ1-5	NA	TGCAGCGTTGGGGTAGGGGATAGCAATCAGCCCCAGCATTTT	CSVGVGDSNQPQHF
once	TRBV25-1	TRBJ2-7	NA	TGTGCCAGCAGTGGGGATCGTCTCGAGCAGTACTTC	CASSGDRLEQYF
NA	TRBV11-1	TRBJ2-1	TRBD2	TGTGCCAGCAGCTTAGATCTAGCGGGAGGTCTTAATGAGCAGTTCTTC	CASSLDLAGGLNEQFF
NA	TRBV30	TRBJ2-3	TRBD1	TGTGCCTGGATTACAGGGGGCCCGAAGTATTTT	CAWITGGPKYF
NA	TRBV30	TRBJ1-4	NA	TGTGCCTGGACAAAGGCTAATGAAAAACTGTTTTTT	CAWTKANEKLFF
few	TRBV3-1/TRBV3-2	TRBJ1-1	NA	TGTGCCAGCAGCCAAGACTTGAACACTGAAGCTTTCTTT	CASSQDLNTEAFF
once	TRBV2	TRBJ2-7	NA	TGTGCCAGCCAACCACAGGGAAACTCCTACGAGCAGTACTTC	CASQPQGNSYEQYF